The 32 T cell receptor beta chains reported below all come from one sample, sequenced in a study of shared clonotypes between healthy human individuals. The table came from immunoSEQ multiplex PCR; TCRdb's copy has only in-frame clones and leaves some out. This sample carries millions of clones, around 95% of them seen once, and the ten largest clones take 0.13%. Sequencing used naive CD4+ T cells sorted from blood. The subset here: CD45RA+ positively selected. The receptor source for this set is a man aged 18 to 30 in good health.

The CDR3: CASSVTSGGAGSYNEQFF. The CDR3 DNA follows: TGTGCCAGCTCAGTAACTAGCGGGGGGGCCGGTTCCTACAATGAGCAGTTCTTC. This chain uses TRBV18 with TRBJ2-1, with 13 bases that match TRBD2. V trimming: 5 bases; J trimming: 1 base; junction bases outside the gene matches: 8. Germline values: CDR1 KGHSH, CDR2 LQKENI. The CDR3 contains 18 residues.

The CDR3: CASSSTGVSYEQYF. CDR3 in DNA: TGTGCCAGCAGCTCTACAGGGGTGAGCTACGAGCAGTACTTC. This chain links TRBV7-2 with TRBJ2-7, with 7 bases lining up with TRBD1. The V gene end was trimmed by 4 bases and the J gene end by 3 bases; junction bases not matched to a gene: 6. Germline lookup yields CDR1 SGHTA and CDR2 FQGNSA. This CDR3 is 14 amino acids long. The whole variable domain, filled in from reference TRBV7-2 and TRBJ2-7, reads GAGVSQSPSNKVTEKGKDVELRCDPISGHTALYWYRQSLGQGLEFLIYFQGNSAPDKSGLPSDRFSAERTGGSVSTLTIQRTQQEDSAVYLCASSSTGVSYEQYFGPGTRLTVT.

CDR3 loop: CASSFPRRPRQETQYF. For the CDR3, the DNA is TGTGCCAGCAGTTTCCCCCGACGGCCTAGACAAGAGACCCAGTACTTC. The rearrangement joins TRBV6-5 to TRBJ2-5; no clear D. This CDR3 spans 16 amino acids. The V and J ends lost 4 bases and 2 bases respectively, with 17 bases between them. Germline CDR1 is MNHEY and CDR2 is SVGAGI.

The chain employs TRBV11-1 and TRBJ2-5; no reliable D call. The CDR3 is made up of 14 amino acids. The germline CDR1 and CDR2 sequences are SGHAT and FQDESV (reference sequence). V was cut by 2 bases and J by 2 bases, with 9 bases left in between. The chain's CDR3 is CASSLRRQQETQYF. CDR3 DNA sequence: TGTGCCAGCAGCTTAAGGCGTCAGCAAGAGACCCAGTACTTC.

V usage is TRBV25-1 and J usage is TRBJ2-1, with D possibly being TRBD1 (6 bases). Trimming took off 2 bases at V and 7 bases at J, with 12 bases between the two ends. The CDR3 consists of 14 residues. Germline V gives CDR1 MGHDK, CDR2 SYGVNS. CDR3 sequence reads: CASSEGGRRNEQFF. The CDR3, as DNA: TGTGCCAGCAGTGAAGGGGGCAGAAGGAATGAGCAGTTCTTC. Together with reference TRBV25-1 and TRBJ2-1, the CDR3 gives the full variable domain: EADIYQTPRYLVIGTGKKITLECSQTMGHDKMYWYQQDPGMELHLIHYSYGVNSTEKGDLSSESTVSRIRTEHFPLTLESARPSHTSQYLCASSEGGRRNEQFFGPGTRLTVL.

Written as DNA, the CDR3 is TGTGCCAGCAGAGGGGAATTCCACCTCGACTACGAGCAGTACTTC. Amino acids: CASRGEFHLDYEQYF. The gene calls are TRBV28 and TRBJ2-7; a weak D match, TRBD1 (5 bases). Germline lookup yields CDR1 MDHEN and CDR2 SYDVKM. Trimming removed 6 bases from V and 3 bases from J, with 18 bases in between. This CDR3 spans 15 amino acids. Based on the CDR3 plus reference TRBV28 and TRBJ2-7, the full variable domain is DVKVTQSSRYLVKRTGEKVFLECVQDMDHENMFWYRQDPGLGLRLIYFSYDVKMKEKGDIPEGYSVSREKKERFSLILESASTNQTSMYLCASRGEFHLDYEQYFGPGTRLTVT.

In its sample, this clone was seen once. The V gene is TRBV25-1, the J gene TRBJ1-3, with TRBD1 as a possible D gene (5 bases). The germline gives CDR1 MGHDK, CDR2 SYGVNS. The CDR3 has 14 amino acids. The V end was cut by 4 bases, the J end by 3 bases, with 10 bases between. The CDR3 spells CASSGQGNGNTIYF. CDR3 bases: TGTGCCAGCAGTGGTCAGGGTAATGGAAACACCATATATTTT.

This clone was counted once. V is TRBV7-6 and J is TRBJ2-7; D is ambiguous. From germline, CDR1 is SGHVS and CDR2 FNYEAQ. The CDR3 has 14 residues. Trimming removed 2 bases at V and 0 bases at J, with 8 bases between. The CDR3 DNA reads as TGTGCCAGCAGCTTACTAACGGTCTCCTACGAGCAGTACTTC. Its protein is CASSLLTVSYEQYF.

This clone showed up just once. V is TRBV5-1 and J is TRBJ2-1; 12 bases are a match to TRBD2. The trim removed 0 bases at V and 3 bases at J, leaving 7 bases unmatched. The CDR3 consists of 18 residues. Germline CDR1 reads SGHRS; CDR2 reads YFSETQ. CDR3 nucleotide sequence: TGCGCCAGCAGCTTGGCCGCGGGACTAGCGGGCGGCTACAATGAGCAGTTCTTC. Its protein product is CASSLAAGLAGGYNEQFF.

The rearrangement uses TRBV7-9 and TRBJ2-7, with a tentative D call TRBD2 (6 bases). V was cut by 1 base and J by 5 bases, with 9 bases left in between. Germline-derived CDR1 and CDR2 are SEHNR and FQNEAQ (reference sequence). The CDR3 consists of 13 residues. This chain's CDR3 is CASSLGEVHEQYF. The CDR3 coding sequence is TGTGCCAGCAGCTTAGGGGAGGTTCACGAGCAGTACTTC.

J is TRBJ2-5 and V is TRBV5-4, with 10 bases lining up with TRBD2. The V segment lost 5 bases and the J segment 5 bases; nucleotides outside the gene matches: 3. CDR3 length: 13 amino acids. Per germline, CDR1 SGHNT and CDR2 YYREEE (reference sequence). The CDR3 DNA is TGTGCCAGCAGTGGGGGACTAGCGGAGACCCAGTACTTC. Translation gives CASSGGLAETQYF.

The rearrangement links TRBV5-1 to TRBJ1-1; D is uncertain. The CDR3 is 15 residues long. V gave up 0 bases and J gave up 4 bases, with 13 bases separating them. Germline CDR1 and CDR2: SGHRS and YFSETQ. The CDR3 DNA is TGCGCCAGCAGCTTGGCGATGGGGAGGAGCACTGAAGCTTTCTTT. Encoded protein: CASSLAMGRSTEAFF.

The genes are TRBV5-1 and TRBJ1-5; no definite D call. This CDR3 is 13 amino acids long. V was clipped by 2 bases and J by 5 bases, with 8 bases between them. Germline assignment: CDR1 SGHRS and CDR2 YFSETQ. The CDR3 here is CASSLTVDQPQHF. CDR3 sequence (DNA): TGCGCCAGCAGCTTAACAGTTGATCAGCCCCAGCATTTT.

Worth noting for this clone: This sequence may be a read error, since a much larger clone differs from it by one base. Other DNA sequences of this sample code for an identical CDR3. V and J are TRBV5-4 and TRBJ1-1, with D uncertain. This CDR3 has 15 residues. V lost 0 bases to trimming and J lost 0 bases, with 9 bases between them. The germline V gene encodes CDR1 SGHNT and CDR2 YYREEE (reference sequence). The CDR3: CASSLESTLNTEAFF. The CDR3 DNA reads TGTGCCAGCAGCTTGGAGTCCACCCTGAACACTGAAGCTTTCTTT.

The V call is TRBV7-2, the J call TRBJ2-2; no firm D call. The CDR3 extends over 14 amino acids. Germline CDR1 reads SGHTA; CDR2 reads FQGNSA. Trimming shortened V by 1 base and J by 5 bases, and 8 bases separated the two germline ends. DNA of the CDR3: TGTGCCAGCAGCTTAGTGGTGGGGACCGGGGAGCTGTTTTTT. It encodes CASSLVVGTGELFF.

This chain connects TRBV2 to TRBJ1-5; tentatively, D is TRBD1 (5 bases). CDR1 is SNHLY, CDR2 FYNNEI, per germline. V gave up 1 base and J gave up 9 bases, with 7 bases separating them. The CDR3 is 12 residues long. The CDR3 sequence is CASSEGTGPQHF. The DNA of the CDR3 is TGTGCCAGCAGTGAAGGCACAGGGCCCCAGCATTTT.

This clone was observed a single time. V gene TRBV7-3 combines with J gene TRBJ2-5, with D unresolved. Deletions cut 2 bases from V and 1 base from J, with 14 bases between. CDR3 size: 16 residues. The germline V gene has CDR1 SGHTA and CDR2 FQGTGA. The CDR3 sequence is CASSLHHSGVQETQYF. The CDR3, as DNA: TGTGCCAGCAGCTTACATCATTCGGGCGTCCAAGAGACCCAGTACTTC. The full variable domain, completed using reference TRBV7-3 and TRBJ2-5, is GAGVSQTPSNKVTEKGKYVELRCDPISGHTALYWYRQSLGQGPEFLIYFQGTGAADDSGLPNDRFFAVRPEGSVSTLKIQRTERGDSAVYLCASSLHHSGVQETQYFGPGTRLLVL.

The gene calls are TRBV6-5 and TRBJ2-7; 7 positions agree with TRBD2. CDR1 is MNHEY, CDR2 SVGAGI, per germline. The junction had 8 bases not matched to a gene; V was cut back by 8 bases and J by 1 base. There are 14 residues in the CDR3. The chain's CDR3 is CASQRGGSSYEQYF. The CDR3 DNA reads as TGTGCCAGCCAAAGGGGCGGGAGTTCCTACGAGCAGTACTTC.

The chain recombines TRBV6-5 with TRBJ2-7; unclear D gene. V was cut by 4 bases and J by 0 bases, with 4 bases left in between. Per germline, CDR1 MNHEY and CDR2 SVGAGI. CDR3 length: 12 amino acids. The CDR3 DNA reads TGTGCCAGCAGTTTAGCCTCCTACGAGCAGTACTTC. Its protein is CASSLASYEQYF.

In this sample, this clone turned up once. The V and J genes are TRBV19 and TRBJ2-5, with 13 bases that match TRBD2. Germline CDR1 is LNHDA and CDR2 is SQIVND (reference sequence). V lost 5 bases, J lost 4 bases, and 19 bases stayed unmatched. CDR3 length: 20 residues. DNA of the CDR3: TGTGCCAGTAGTCGGACACCCCAAAAAACTAGCGGGAGGGTTCCAGAGACCCAGTACTTC. This translates into CASSRTPQKTSGRVPETQYF.

The chain has TRBV6-5 and TRBJ2-2; weak D call: TRBD1 (5 bases). This CDR3 region has 15 residues. Per the germline V gene, CDR1 is MNHEY and CDR2 is SVGAGI. The V end lost 5 bases, the J end lost 4 bases, and 14 bases lay between the germline ends. CDR3 sequence (DNA): TGTGCCAGCAGTCAATTAACCCAGGGCACCGGGGAGCTGTTTTTT. Its translation is CASSQLTQGTGELFF.

Notes on this clone: Other DNA sequences of this sample code for an identical CDR3. This chain links TRBV7-2 with TRBJ1-1; D is unresolved. Germline CDR1 and CDR2: SGHTA and FQGNSA. Trimming cost V 0 bases and J 4 bases, with 6 bases left between them. This CDR3 is 13 amino acids long. The DNA for the CDR3 is TGTGCCAGCAGCTTAGCAGGACTCACTGAAGCTTTCTTT. It translates to CASSLAGLTEAFF.

On this clone: Additional DNA sequences in this sample encode the identical CDR3. V gene TRBV27 combines with J gene TRBJ2-7; no definite D call. The V and J ends lost 3 bases and 6 bases respectively, with 3 bases between them. In germline, CDR1 is MNHEY, CDR2 SMNVEV (reference sequence). The CDR3 is made up of 10 amino acids. The CDR3 region has the DNA TGTGCCAGCAGTTTGCGCGAGCAGTACTTC. Amino acids: CASSLREQYF.

The chain has TRBV6-6 and TRBJ1-1; possible D gene TRBD1, 5 bases. This CDR3 region has 15 residues. The germline V and J ends were trimmed by 3 bases and 5 bases, with 16 bases remaining between them. Germline V gives CDR1 MNHNY, CDR2 SVGAGI (reference sequence). The DNA of the CDR3 is TGTGCCAGCAGTTATCTAGCAGGGATGGAAACTGAAGCTTTCTTT. Its protein product is CASSYLAGMETEAFF.

The sample holds one count of this clone. The V gene is TRBV6-5, the J gene TRBJ1-2; TRBD1 agrees at 8 bases. This CDR3 has 16 residues. J was trimmed by 5 bases and V by 4 bases; bases with no gene match: 12. Germline assignment: CDR1 MNHEY and CDR2 SVGAGI. This chain's CDR3 is CASSWGGTGGLYGYTF. DNA for the CDR3: TGTGCCAGCAGTTGGGGAGGAACAGGGGGTTTATATGGCTACACCTTC.

The chain couples TRBV10-3 to TRBJ1-3, with 7 bases identical to TRBD1. Germline CDR1 and CDR2: ENHRY and SYGVKD. The CDR3 covers 15 residues. Germline trimming cut 6 bases from V and 2 bases from J; bases unmatched to any gene: 7. CDR3 sequence reads: CAIRATGTAGNTIYF. DNA of the CDR3: TGTGCCATCAGGGCGACAGGGACGGCTGGAAACACCATATATTTT.

This chain joins TRBV4-2 and TRBJ2-3; D gene unclear. Trimming pared 3 bases from V and 0 bases from J, leaving 16 bases between. Germline CDR1 reads LGHNA; CDR2 reads YNFKEQ. The CDR3 sequence is 17 residues long. In DNA form, the CDR3 reads TGTGCCAGCAGCCAGAGATTAGCAAGGTCTAGCACAGATACGCAGTATTTT. It encodes CASSQRLARSSTDTQYF.

The rearrangement uses TRBV20-1 and TRBJ2-7, with TRBD2 identical over 7 bases. The CDR3 contains 11 residues. Per the germline V gene, CDR1 is DFQATT and CDR2 is SNEGSKA (reference sequence). The ends lost 5 bases at V and 4 bases at J; junction bases unmatched: 2. The CDR3 is CSAREVYEQYF. In DNA, the CDR3 is TGCAGTGCTCGGGAGGTTTACGAGCAGTACTTC.

The chain links TRBV28 to TRBJ1-2; D remains unclear. Germline V gives CDR1 MDHEN, CDR2 SYDVKM. The V end lost 3 bases, the J end lost 5 bases, and 7 bases lay between the germline ends. The CDR3 length is 12 residues. This CDR3 reads CASSFGLYGYTF. The CDR3 nucleotides are TGTGCCAGCAGTTTCGGGTTATATGGCTACACCTTC.

The rearrangement uses TRBV5-1 and TRBJ2-6, with D possibly matching TRBD1 (6 bases). The CDR3 contains 16 residues. With 0 bases removed from V and 4 bases from J, the gap between germline ends came to 11 bases. Germline V lookup: CDR1 SGHRS, CDR2 YFSETQ. CDR3 sequence reads: CASSLGYRAGANVLTF. CDR3 bases: TGCGCCAGCAGCTTGGGATACAGGGCCGGGGCCAACGTCCTGACTTTC.

The CDR3 DNA reads TGTGCCAGCAGGAGGGACAGGTGGAGCAATCAGCCCCAGCATTTT. Its protein product is CASRRDRWSNQPQHF. The chain recombines TRBV2 with TRBJ1-5, with 8 positions matching TRBD1. The CDR3 consists of 15 residues. Trimming took 6 bases from V and 1 from J; bases not matched to a gene: 5. Germline CDR1 SNHLY, CDR2 FYNNEI.

The chain couples TRBV6-1 to TRBJ1-2; 8 nucleotides align to TRBD1. Germline lookup yields CDR1 MNHNS and CDR2 SASEGT. This CDR3 has 14 amino acids. V was clipped by 6 bases and J by 6 bases; unmatched bases: 9. The CDR3 DNA is TGTGCCAGCAGCGCCGACAGGGGACCTGATGGCTACACCTTC. Its translation: CASSADRGPDGYTF.